These T cell receptor beta chains were read from a single sample in a study of lymphopenia after photon versus proton radiotherapy. Using immunoSEQ multiplex PCR, the repertoire was profiled, and TCRdb retains in-frame clones only, with some absent. The profile covers 25,000 to 35,000 clones, with around nine tenths appearing a single time and around 47% taken by the ten largest. The source was peripheral blood, collected from a patient treated with proton-based radiotherapy. These receptors all stem from a woman aged 55-69 years with cholangiocarcinoma. Some clones in this sample may be carry-over from other donors' samples. The CDR3 runs from the conserved cysteine through the conserved F or W. Each record gives: V gene, CDR3 protein.

>TRBV27
CASSLTSRLAGNEQFF
>TRBV19
CASSIGGTGGVQPQHF
>TRBV7-9
CASSYNPGQGSNYGYTF
>TRBV6-5
CASRTLGGSGNTIYF
>TRBV9
CASSPRTGRGSGANVLTF
>TRBV11-2
CASSLGDRLLGETQYF
>TRBV19
CASSPRTFDGYTF
>TRBV7-9
CASSETGGRNQPQHF
>TRBV7-9
CASSLAYGPPGAEAFF
>TRBV30
CAWEITSNTEAFF
>TRBV4-3
CASSQKGTADTQYF
>TRBV27
CASSPLGGGAYEQFF
>TRBV14
CASSPVFVSSEQFF
>TRBV19
CASSIGGRVTGEKLFF
>TRBV18
CASSPVDGSYEQYF
>TRBV18
CASLAETRNTEAFF
>TRBV28
CATPIGRSDNSPLHF
>TRBV12-2
CASRLRFFLWDYEQYF
>TRBV4-1
CASSQDQRSSGANVLTF
>TRBV7-2
CASSLAQSETQYF
>TRBV5-1
CASSLVGTGGDTQYF
>TRBV30
CAWSGDRKGYEQYF
>TRBV6-1
CASNFRTALWGQYF
>TRBV7-2
CASSGTSIEQYF
>TRBV11-2
CASTQTAGGANVLTF
>TRBV5-1
CASSRRAVEDTQYF
>TRBV2
CASSEQANYGYTF
>TRBV6-5
CASSYSRNQPQHF
>TRBV4-1
CASSRTGNAYQETQYF
>TRBV29-1
CSAPATGWDTEAFF
>TRBV29-1
CSVGGDRSFLMSGYTF
>TRBV6-6
CASSYSNGEPHYGYTF